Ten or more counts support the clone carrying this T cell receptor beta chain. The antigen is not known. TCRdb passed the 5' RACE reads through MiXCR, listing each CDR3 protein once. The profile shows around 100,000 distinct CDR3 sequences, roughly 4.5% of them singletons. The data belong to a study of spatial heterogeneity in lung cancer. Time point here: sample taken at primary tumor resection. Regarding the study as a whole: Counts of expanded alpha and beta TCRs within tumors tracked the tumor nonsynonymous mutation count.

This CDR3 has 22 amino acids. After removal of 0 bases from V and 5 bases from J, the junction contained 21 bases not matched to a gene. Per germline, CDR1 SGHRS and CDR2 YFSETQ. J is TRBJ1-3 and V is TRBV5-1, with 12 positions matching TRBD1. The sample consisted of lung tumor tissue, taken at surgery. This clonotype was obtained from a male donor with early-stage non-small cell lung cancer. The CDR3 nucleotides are TGCGCCAGCAGCTTGGGCCCACTTGGACCGGGACAGGGGGCTAATAGGAGAAACACCATATATTTT. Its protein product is CASSLGPLGPGQGANRRNTIYF.